A selection of T cell receptor beta chains follows, all from one sample in a study of blood T cell repertoires in COVID-19. The data were produced by immunoSEQ multiplex PCR, yet TCRdb's version contains in-frame clones alone and is incomplete. The sample contains about 440,000 clones, 88% of which appear only once. The specimen sequenced was peripheral blood. The receptors were sampled from a woman between 50 and 59 years old with COVID-19, enrolled during active disease. Both conserved end residues are trimmed from each CDR3. Each record gives: V gene, J gene, CDR3 protein.

TRBV5-5	TRBJ1-1	ASSLTPQGAEAF
TRBV2	TRBJ1-2	ASSVGVTGGYT
TRBV10-3	TRBJ1-2	AISEGAGGGYGYT
TRBV3-1/TRBV3-2	TRBJ2-5	ASRRLAGGKRETQY
TRBV4-1	TRBJ1-5	ASSQGRGRTNQPQH
TRBV19	TRBJ2-1	ASKPVGSSYNEQF
TRBV5-8	TRBJ1-5	ASSLVLGDSQPQH
TRBV5-1	TRBJ2-1	ASSSASGGTYNEQF
TRBV19	TRBJ1-1	ASSRLRDRGTEAF
TRBV10-1	TRBJ1-1	ASSEASLTAGAEAF
TRBV2	TRBJ1-1	PSGGLGGFTEAF
TRBV19	TRBJ1-2	ASSISSQGGGYT
TRBV6-2/TRBV6-3	TRBJ2-3	ASSWGGDTDTQY
TRBV11-2	TRBJ1-1	ASSRRTGSNTEAF
TRBV4-2	TRBJ2-7	ASSPTGEPSSYEQY
TRBV2	TRBJ2-3	ASSESWLAGGDTQY
TRBV10-2	TRBJ1-3	ASRGRDSGNTIY
TRBV4-1	TRBJ2-5	ASSPSEAQETQY
TRBV4-1	TRBJ1-2	ASSQMGWGGDYGYT
TRBV2	TRBJ1-1	ASSWGGRMNTEAF
TRBV7-8	TRBJ2-7	ASSLVGTGDEQY
TRBV19	TRBJ2-1	ASSSELLAGARGEQF
TRBV6-2/TRBV6-3	TRBJ1-5	ASSYGADPNQPQH
TRBV27	TRBJ2-3	ASRRIHTDTQY
TRBV18	TRBJ1-4	ASSPRRQDEKLF
TRBV10-3	TRBJ1-1	AISDTGGDTEAF
TRBV3-1/TRBV3-2	TRBJ2-4	ASSQRTGGTDIQY
TRBV10-1	TRBJ2-6	ASSDGGSGANVLT
TRBV5-6	TRBJ1-2	ASSQGRGGGYT
TRBV30	TRBJ1-2	AWLPPGTGGRGGYT
TRBV9	TRBJ2-3	ASSVTSGGGDTQY
TRBV7-9	TRBJ2-2	ASSLDRDTGELF
TRBV18	TRBJ1-1	ASSSLRGLAEAF
TRBV3-1/TRBV3-2	TRBJ2-1	ASSQAGQGTYNEQF
TRBV11-1	TRBJ2-7	ASSLERGMDYEQY
TRBV3-1/TRBV3-2	TRBJ2-2	ASSQGSVATGELF